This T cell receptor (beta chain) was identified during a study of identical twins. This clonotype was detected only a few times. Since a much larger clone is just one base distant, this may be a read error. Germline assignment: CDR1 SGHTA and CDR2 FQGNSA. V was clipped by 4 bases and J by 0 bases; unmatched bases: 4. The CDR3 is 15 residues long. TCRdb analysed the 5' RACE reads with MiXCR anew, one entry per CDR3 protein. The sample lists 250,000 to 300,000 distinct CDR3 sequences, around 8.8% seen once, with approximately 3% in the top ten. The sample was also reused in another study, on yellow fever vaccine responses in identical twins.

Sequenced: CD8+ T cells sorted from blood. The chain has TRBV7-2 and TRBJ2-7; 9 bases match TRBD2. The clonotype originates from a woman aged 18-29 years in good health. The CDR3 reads CASSSWTSDSYEQYF. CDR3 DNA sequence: TGTGCCAGCAGCTCGTGGACTAGCGACTCCTACGAGCAGTACTTC.